This T cell receptor (beta chain) was captured by sequencing in a study of regulatory T cells in long-lasting Graves disease. Building the TCR beta libraries relied on iRepertoire HTBI primers, and CDR3 regions underwent Arm-PCR. Per the original methods: Samples jointly harbored 62 TRBV and 14 to 15 TRBJ segments. TCRdb processed the multiplex PCR reads anew with MiXCR; each CDR3 protein has one entry. V and J calls and clone size were set by TCRdb, not the authors. The repertoire holds about 660,000 distinct CDR3 sequences, with 25% to 30% as singletons. The CDR3 spans 13 residues. V lost 4 bases and J lost 4, with 11 bases in between. Germline V gene lookup returns CDR1 LNHDA and CDR2 SQIVND (reference sequence). The sample's time point: persistent/refractory GD, antithyroid drugs over 5 years with positive TRAb. There was RNA extracted from PBMCs, and the TCR library was made from it.

The chain carries TRBV19 and TRBJ2-7, with a weak D call TRBD1 (5 bases). This TCR came from a female donor with Graves disease. Here the sequenced sample was peripheral blood mononuclear cells (PBMCs), taken when the disease was refractory, from a patient treated with antithyroid drugs. In DNA form, the CDR3 reads TGTGCCAGTAGTAGGGCCCAGGGATACGAGCAGTACTTC. Protein: CASSRAQGYEQYF.